The text below deals with one TCR beta chain. Its antigen target is currently unknown. Qualities for individual bases were not recorded, and no much larger clone is one base off. The data are from a study of T cells in localized non-small cell lung cancer (dated by TCRdb to the early 2020s). As for the study more broadly: The study examined T cell repertoires in a few hundred patients with early-stage NSCLC and compared tumors with uninvolved tumor-adjacent lungs. All 250 or so NSCLC patients in the cohort were treatment-naive and had localized lung tumors that were resected. Of the NSCLC patients, 120 to 150 were male and approximately 110 were female, and the mean age was approximately 69 years.

For CDR1 and CDR2, the germline V gene lists MNHNS and SASEGT. V lost 8 bases and J lost 7 bases, and the count of bases not matched to a germline gene is 13. The CDR3 contains 14 residues, cysteine and phenylalanine counted. Only CDR3 DNA is held: 42 bases, read in frame from base 1. At diagnosis, peripheral blood, uninvolved tumor-adjacent lung and tumor were collected and stored as a combination of fresh-frozen and FFPE material. Blood samples were analyzed as peripheral blood mononuclear cells for TCR repertoire profiling. TCR beta CDR3 regions were sequenced from DNA using the immunoSEQ Assay. The source study handled its data this way. T cell density was computed as TCR beta template counts normalized to usable DNA estimated by amplifying housekeeping genes. The preseqR package was used to estimate richness by extrapolating to 400,000 templates for PBMC samples and to 120,000 templates for tissue samples. Clonality was defined as one minus Pielou's evenness. Tissue-enriched TCRs were identified through differential abundance testing performed on productive amino-acid clonotypes, with a minimum total count of 5 and an alpha of 0.1. The Jaccard Index and the Morisita Overlap Index were used to measure how much the repertoires overlapped between compartments. GLIPH grouped TCR beta CDR3s together with public tetramer-defined viral CDR3s, and a viral motif had to include at least three viral sequences and also show V-gene enrichment. TCRdb took this table from immuneACCESS and kept in-frame rearrangements with V and J called. Such tables lack part of the clones; where checked against another copy, unresolved V genes explain under half of the gap, and the rest is unexplained. V and J calls and clone size are copied from that table; D and trimming were computed from the DNA. The sample includes roughly 72,000 clones, with over 75% observed a single time. The top ten clonotypes cover less than 9.5% of the sample.

Results the study describes overall, beyond this receptor: Because multi-region tumor sequencing was not performed, intratumor heterogeneity could not be ruled out. A median of around 57 of the top 100 tumor clones turned up in the paired uninvolved adjacent lung, and 25 to 35 of those clones also ranked among the top 100 of that same adjacent lung. Higher T cell density in blood was associated with longer overall survival, whereas higher clonality in adjacent lung was associated with shorter survival. Uninvolved tumor-adjacent lung showed the highest T cell clonality, higher than tumor, which suggests more focused antigenic responses in the uninvolved tumor-adjacent lung. Because of the exploratory design, TCR variables were selected using unadjusted p-values without false-discovery rate correction.

The sequencing here drew on peripheral blood, taken before any cancer treatment. The TCR comes from a female donor at least 60 years old with stage I lung adenocarcinoma. This chain joins TRBV6-1 to TRBJ1-2; 7 bases in the middle match TRBD1. The DNA sequence is TGTGCCAGCGGGGGACAGCCACTCGACAGTGGCTACACCTTC. It translates as CASGGQPLDSGYTF.